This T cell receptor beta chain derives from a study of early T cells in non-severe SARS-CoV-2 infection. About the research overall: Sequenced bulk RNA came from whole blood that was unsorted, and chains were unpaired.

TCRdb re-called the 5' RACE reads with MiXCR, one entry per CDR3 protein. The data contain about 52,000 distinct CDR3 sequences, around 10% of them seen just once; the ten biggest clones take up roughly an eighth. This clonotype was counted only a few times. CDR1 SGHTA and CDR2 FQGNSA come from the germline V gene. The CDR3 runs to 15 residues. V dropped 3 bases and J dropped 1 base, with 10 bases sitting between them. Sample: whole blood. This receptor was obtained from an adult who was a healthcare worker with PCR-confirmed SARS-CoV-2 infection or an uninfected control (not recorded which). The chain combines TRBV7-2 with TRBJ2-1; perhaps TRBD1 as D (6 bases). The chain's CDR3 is CASSFPRGSYNEQFF. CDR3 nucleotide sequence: TGTGCCAGCAGCTTCCCTAGGGGGTCCTACAATGAGCAGTTCTTC. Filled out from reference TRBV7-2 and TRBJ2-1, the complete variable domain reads GAGVSQSPSNKVTEKGKDVELRCDPISGHTALYWYRQSLGQGLEFLIYFQGNSAPDKSGLPSDRFSAERTGGSVSTLTIQRTQQEDSAVYLCASSFPRGSYNEQFFGPGTRLTVL.